This TCR beta chain derives from a study of T cell responses to AZD1222 COVID-19 vaccine. Study results and limitations: Donors were chiefly white British, with a greater number of females, and clonal diversity was perhaps underestimated. Sampled repertoires all dated from after the peak T cell response.

Trimming cost V 0 bases and J 4 bases; bases outside gene matches: 6. This CDR3 contains 16 residues. Germline V lookup: CDR1 SGHRS, CDR2 YFSETQ. TCRdb's table, derived via immunoSEQ multiplex PCR, lists solely in-frame clones and lacks some. The table lists about 140,000 clones, 88% of them singletons. Recipients boosted at about 4 weeks or about 12 weeks are pooled. On this clone itself: Its target is not known.

The chain employs TRBV5-1 and TRBJ2-5; TRBD2 aligns across 10 bases. This sequence was found in an adult who received the AZD1222 COVID-19 vaccine. The sequenced sample was peripheral blood, obtained 28 days after the second AZD1222 dose. CDR3 DNA sequence: TGCGCCAGCAGCTTGGTGGCTAGCGGGAGATCAGAGACCCAGTACTTC. As protein: CASSLVASGRSETQYF.